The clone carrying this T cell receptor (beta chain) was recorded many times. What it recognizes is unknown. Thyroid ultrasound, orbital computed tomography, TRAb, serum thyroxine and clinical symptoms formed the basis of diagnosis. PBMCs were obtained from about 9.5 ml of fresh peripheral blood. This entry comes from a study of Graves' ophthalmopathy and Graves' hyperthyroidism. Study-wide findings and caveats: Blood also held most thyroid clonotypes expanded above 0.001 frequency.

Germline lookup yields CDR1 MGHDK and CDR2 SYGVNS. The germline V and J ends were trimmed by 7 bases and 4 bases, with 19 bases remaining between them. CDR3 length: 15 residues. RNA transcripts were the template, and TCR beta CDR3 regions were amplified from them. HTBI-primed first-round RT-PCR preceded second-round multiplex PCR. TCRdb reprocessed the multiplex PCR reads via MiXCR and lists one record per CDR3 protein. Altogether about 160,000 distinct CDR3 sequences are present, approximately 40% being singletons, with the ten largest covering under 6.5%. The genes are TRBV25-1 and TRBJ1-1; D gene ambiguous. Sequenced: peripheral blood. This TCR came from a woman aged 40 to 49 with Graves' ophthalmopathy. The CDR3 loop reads CASTGFGVSGTEAFF. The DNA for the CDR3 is TGTGCCAGCACGGGATTTGGGGTCTCGGGCACTGAAGCTTTCTTT.